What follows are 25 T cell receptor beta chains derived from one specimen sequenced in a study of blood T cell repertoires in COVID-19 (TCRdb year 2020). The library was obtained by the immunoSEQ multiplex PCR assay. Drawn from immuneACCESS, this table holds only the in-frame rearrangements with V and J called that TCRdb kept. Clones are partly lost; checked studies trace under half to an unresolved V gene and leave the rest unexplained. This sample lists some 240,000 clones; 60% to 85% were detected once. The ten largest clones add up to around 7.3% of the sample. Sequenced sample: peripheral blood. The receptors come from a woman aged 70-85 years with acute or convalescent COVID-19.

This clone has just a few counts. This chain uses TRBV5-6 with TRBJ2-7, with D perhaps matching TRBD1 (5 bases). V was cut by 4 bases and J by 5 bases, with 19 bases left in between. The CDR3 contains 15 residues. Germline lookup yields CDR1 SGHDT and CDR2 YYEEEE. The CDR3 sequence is CASSEQVSVRNEQYV. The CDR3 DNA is TGTGCCAGCAGCGAACAGGTATCGGTACGGAACGAGCAGTACGTC.

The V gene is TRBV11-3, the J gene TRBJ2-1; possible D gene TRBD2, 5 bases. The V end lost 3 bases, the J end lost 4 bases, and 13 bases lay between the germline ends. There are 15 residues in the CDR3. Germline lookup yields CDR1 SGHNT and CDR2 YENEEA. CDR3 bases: TGTGCCAGCAGCTTTAACGGGGAAAGTTACAATGAGCAGTTCTTC. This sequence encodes CASSFNGESYNEQFF. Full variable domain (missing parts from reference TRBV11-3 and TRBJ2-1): EAGVVQSPRYKIIEKKQPVAFWCNPISGHNTLYWYLQNLGQGPELLIRYENEEAVDDSQLPKDRFSAERLKGVDSTLKIQPAELGDSAVYLCASSFNGESYNEQFFGPGTRLTVL.

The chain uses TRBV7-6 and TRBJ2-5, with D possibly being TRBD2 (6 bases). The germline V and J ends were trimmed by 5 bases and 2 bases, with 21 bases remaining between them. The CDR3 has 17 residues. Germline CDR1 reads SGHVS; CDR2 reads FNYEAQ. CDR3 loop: CASSLLGGGGAQETQYF. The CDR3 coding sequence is TGTGCCAGCAGCCTTCTGGGAGGTGGTGGGGCTCAAGAGACCCAGTACTTC.

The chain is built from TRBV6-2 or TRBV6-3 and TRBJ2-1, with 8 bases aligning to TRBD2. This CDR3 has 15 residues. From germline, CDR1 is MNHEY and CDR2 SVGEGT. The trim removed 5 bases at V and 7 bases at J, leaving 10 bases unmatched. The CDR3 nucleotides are TGTGCCAGCAGTAACCTCGGGGGGGGGCAGAATGAGCAGTTCTTC. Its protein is CASSNLGGGQNEQFF.

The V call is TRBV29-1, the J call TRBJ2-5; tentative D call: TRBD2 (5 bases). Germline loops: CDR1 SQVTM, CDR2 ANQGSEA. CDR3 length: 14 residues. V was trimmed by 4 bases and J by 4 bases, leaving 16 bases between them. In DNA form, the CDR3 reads TGCAGCGTTGGGGTTGGGTCTGGGAGAGAGACCCAGTACTTC. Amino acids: CSVGVGSGRETQYF.

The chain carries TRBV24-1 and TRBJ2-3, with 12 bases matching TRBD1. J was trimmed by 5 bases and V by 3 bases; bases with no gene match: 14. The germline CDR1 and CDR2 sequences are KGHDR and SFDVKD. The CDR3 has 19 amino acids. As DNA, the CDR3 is TGTGCCACCAGTGATCCTGGGGACAGGGGGCGTACTGTAGGAGATACGCAGTATTTT. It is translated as CATSDPGDRGRTVGDTQYF.

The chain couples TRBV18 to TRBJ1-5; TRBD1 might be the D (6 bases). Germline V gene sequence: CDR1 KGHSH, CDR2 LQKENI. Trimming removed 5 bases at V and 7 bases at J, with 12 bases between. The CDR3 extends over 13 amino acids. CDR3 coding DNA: TGTGCCAGCTCAATAGAGGGGGACCAGCCCCAGCATTTT. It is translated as CASSIEGDQPQHF.

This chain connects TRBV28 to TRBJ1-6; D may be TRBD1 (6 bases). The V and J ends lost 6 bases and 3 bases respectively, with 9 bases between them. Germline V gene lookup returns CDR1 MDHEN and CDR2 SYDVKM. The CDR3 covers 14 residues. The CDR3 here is CASRTRGYNSPLHF. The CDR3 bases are TGTGCCAGCAGAACCAGGGGCTATAATTCACCCCTCCACTTT. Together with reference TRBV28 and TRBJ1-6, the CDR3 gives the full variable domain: DVKVTQSSRYLVKRTGEKVFLECVQDMDHENMFWYRQDPGLGLRLIYFSYDVKMKEKGDIPEGYSVSREKKERFSLILESASTNQTSMYLCASRTRGYNSPLHFGNGTRLTVT.

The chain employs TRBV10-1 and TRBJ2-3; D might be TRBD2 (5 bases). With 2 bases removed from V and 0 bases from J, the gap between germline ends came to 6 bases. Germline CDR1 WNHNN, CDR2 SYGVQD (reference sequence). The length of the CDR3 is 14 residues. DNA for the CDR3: TGCGCCAGCAGTGAGGAGGGAAGCACAGATACGCAGTATTTT. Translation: CASSEEGSTDTQYF.

Written as DNA, the CDR3 is TGTGCCAGCAGTAGACAGGGGGTCGATGGCTACACCTTC. Residues: CASSRQGVDGYTF. This chain connects TRBV2 to TRBJ1-2; the match to TRBD1 covers 9 bases. Unmatched junction bases numbered 4, after V lost 5 bases and J lost 6 bases. CDR3 length equals 13 residues. Looked up from germline, CDR1 is SNHLY and CDR2 is FYNNEI.

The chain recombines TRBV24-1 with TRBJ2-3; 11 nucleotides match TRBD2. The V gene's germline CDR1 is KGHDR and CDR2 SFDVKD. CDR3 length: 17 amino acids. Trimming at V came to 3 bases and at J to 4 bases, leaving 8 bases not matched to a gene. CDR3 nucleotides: TGTGCCACCAGTGATCCACTAGCGGGGGTGAGCCCAGATACGCAGTATTTT. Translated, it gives CATSDPLAGVSPDTQYF.

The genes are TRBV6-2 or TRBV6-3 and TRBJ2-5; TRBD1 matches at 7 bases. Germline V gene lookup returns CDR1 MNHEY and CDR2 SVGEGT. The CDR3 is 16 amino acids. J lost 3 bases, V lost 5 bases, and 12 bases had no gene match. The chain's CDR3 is CASSRIPGGEEETQYF. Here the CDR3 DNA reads TGTGCCAGCAGTAGAATCCCAGGGGGAGAGGAAGAGACCCAGTACTTC.

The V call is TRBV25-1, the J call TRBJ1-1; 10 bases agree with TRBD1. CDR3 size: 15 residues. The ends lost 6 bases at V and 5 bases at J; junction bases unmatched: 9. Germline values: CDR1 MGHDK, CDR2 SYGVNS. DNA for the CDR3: TGTGCCAGCAGGGGGGGACAGGGGCGCGCGACTGAAGCTTTCTTT. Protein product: CASRGGQGRATEAFF.

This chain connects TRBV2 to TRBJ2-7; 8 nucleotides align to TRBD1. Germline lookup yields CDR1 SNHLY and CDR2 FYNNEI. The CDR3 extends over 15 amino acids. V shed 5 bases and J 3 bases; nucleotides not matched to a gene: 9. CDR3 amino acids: CASSSDRGLLYEQYF. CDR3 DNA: TGTGCCAGCAGTTCTGACAGGGGATTACTCTACGAGCAGTACTTC.

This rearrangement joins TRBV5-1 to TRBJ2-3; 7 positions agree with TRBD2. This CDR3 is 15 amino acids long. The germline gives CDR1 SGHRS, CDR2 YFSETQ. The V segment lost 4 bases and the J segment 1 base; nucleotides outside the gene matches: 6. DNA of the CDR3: TGCGCCAGCAGCCTTGGACTAGGAGGCACAGATACGCAGTATTTT. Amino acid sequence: CASSLGLGGTDTQYF. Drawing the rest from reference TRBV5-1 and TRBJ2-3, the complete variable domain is KAGVTQTPRYLIKTRGQQVTLSCSPISGHRSVSWYQQTPGQGLQFLFEYFSETQRNKGNFPGRFSGRQFSNSRSEMNVSTLELGDSALYLCASSLGLGGTDTQYFGPGTRLTVL.

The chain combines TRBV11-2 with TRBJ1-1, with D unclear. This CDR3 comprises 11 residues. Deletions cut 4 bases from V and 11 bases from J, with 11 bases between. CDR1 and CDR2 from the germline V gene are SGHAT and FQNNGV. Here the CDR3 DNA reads TGTGCCAGCAGCTATGGACTTGTCGCTTTCTTT. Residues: CASSYGLVAFF.

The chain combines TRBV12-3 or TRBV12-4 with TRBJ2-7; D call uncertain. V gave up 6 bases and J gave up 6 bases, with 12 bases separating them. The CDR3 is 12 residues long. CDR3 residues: CASRMAVSEQYF. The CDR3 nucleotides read TGTGCCAGCAGAATGGCGGTGAGCGAGCAGTACTTC.

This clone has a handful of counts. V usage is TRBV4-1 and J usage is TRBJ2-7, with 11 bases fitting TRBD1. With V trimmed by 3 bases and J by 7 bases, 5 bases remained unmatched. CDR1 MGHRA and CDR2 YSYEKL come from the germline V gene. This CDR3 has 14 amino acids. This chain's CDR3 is CASSQGQGVGEQYF. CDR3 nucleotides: TGCGCCAGCAGCCAGGGACAGGGGGTGGGGGAGCAGTACTTC.

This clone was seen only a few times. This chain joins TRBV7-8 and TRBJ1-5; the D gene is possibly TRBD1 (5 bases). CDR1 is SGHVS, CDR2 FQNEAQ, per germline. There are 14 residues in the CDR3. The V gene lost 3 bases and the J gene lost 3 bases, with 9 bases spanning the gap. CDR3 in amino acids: CASSFDSLNQPQHF. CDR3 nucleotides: TGTGCCAGCAGCTTCGACAGCCTCAATCAGCCCCAGCATTTT.

The CDR3 reads CASSRTSGGAETYEQYF. In DNA form, the CDR3 reads TGCGCCAGCAGCCGTACTAGCGGGGGGGCCGAGACCTACGAGCAGTACTTC. The chain uses TRBV5-1 and TRBJ2-7; 13 bases match TRBD2. This CDR3 is built from 17 residues. V dropped 4 bases and J dropped 2; count of bases not matched to a gene: 9. Germline CDR1 and CDR2: SGHRS and YFSETQ.

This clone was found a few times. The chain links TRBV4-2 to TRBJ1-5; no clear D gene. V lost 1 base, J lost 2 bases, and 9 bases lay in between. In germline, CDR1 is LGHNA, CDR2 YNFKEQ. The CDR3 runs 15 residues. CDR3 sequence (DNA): TGTGCCAGCAGCCAAGGGCCAGTGGGCAATCAGCCCCAGCATTTT. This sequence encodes CASSQGPVGNQPQHF.

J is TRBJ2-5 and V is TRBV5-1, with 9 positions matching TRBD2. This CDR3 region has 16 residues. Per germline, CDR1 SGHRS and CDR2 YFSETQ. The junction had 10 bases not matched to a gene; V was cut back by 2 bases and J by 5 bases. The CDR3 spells CASSLGGGGASETQYF. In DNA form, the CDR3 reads TGCGCCAGCAGCTTAGGAGGCGGGGGGGCGTCGGAGACCCAGTACTTC.

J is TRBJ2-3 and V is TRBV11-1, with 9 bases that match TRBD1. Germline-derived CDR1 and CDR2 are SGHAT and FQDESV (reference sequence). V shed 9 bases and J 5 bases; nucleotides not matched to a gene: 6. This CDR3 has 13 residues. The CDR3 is CASGTGPQDTQYF. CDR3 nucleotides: TGTGCCAGTGGGACAGGGCCCCAAGATACGCAGTATTTT.

The CDR3 coding sequence is TGTGCCAGTAGTATTCGGGCTAGCGGGGGGTACTACGAGCAGTACTTC. It is translated as CASSIRASGGYYEQYF. This chain uses TRBV19 with TRBJ2-7; 11 bases match TRBD2. V was pared by 3 bases and J by 3 bases, with 7 bases of the junction left unmatched. Germline V gives CDR1 LNHDA, CDR2 SQIVND (reference sequence). This CDR3 comprises 16 residues.

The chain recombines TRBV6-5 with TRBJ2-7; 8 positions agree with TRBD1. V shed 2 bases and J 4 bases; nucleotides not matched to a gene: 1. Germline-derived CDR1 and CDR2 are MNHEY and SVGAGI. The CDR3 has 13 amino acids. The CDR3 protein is CASSYRQGYEQYF. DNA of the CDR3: TGTGCCAGCAGTTACCGACAGGGGTACGAGCAGTACTTC.